This T cell receptor beta chain is drawn from a study of blood T cell repertoires in COVID-19. The CDR3 contains 15 residues. CDR1 and CDR2 (germline): SGHRS, YFSETQ. Trimming took off 0 bases at V and 8 bases at J, with 17 bases between the two ends. Method: immunoSEQ multiplex PCR; TCRdb's copy keeps in-frame clones and lacks some. The sample holds a few hundred thousand clones; 75% to 90% are singletons and the top ten take approximately 5%. The chain links TRBV5-1 to TRBJ1-2; no definite D call. Specimen: PBMCs or T cells enriched from blood (not recorded which). This clonotype was obtained from a woman in her fifties or sixties who had recovered from COVID-19. The CDR3, as DNA: TGCGCCAGCAGCTTGGGGGCCGGGGTGGTAGCGGGCTACACCTTC. Protein sequence: CASSLGAGVVAGYTF. Based on the CDR3 plus reference TRBV5-1 and TRBJ1-2, the full variable domain is KAGVTQTPRYLIKTRGQQVTLSCSPISGHRSVSWYQQTPGQGLQFLFEYFSETQRNKGNFPGRFSGRQFSNSRSEMNVSTLELGDSALYLCASSLGAGVVAGYTFGSGTRLTVV.